This T cell receptor beta chain was recorded in a study of control samples from healthy donors and cancer patients. Produced via immunoSEQ multiplex PCR; TCRdb's table is partial and in-frame only. This table holds 75,000 to 100,000 clones, roughly nine tenths found once. Germline lookup yields CDR1 MNHEY and CDR2 SVGAGI. The V end was cut by 7 bases, the J end by 4 bases, with 14 bases between. CDR3 size: 14 residues. Sequenced input: blood. The rearrangement uses TRBV6-5 and TRBJ1-5; TRBD1 is a possible D gene (5 bases). The receptor comes from a middle-aged man in good health. Here the CDR3 reads CASKLRDLNQPQHF. CDR3 nucleotide sequence: TGTGCCAGCAAGCTCCGGGACCTTAATCAGCCCCAGCATTTT.